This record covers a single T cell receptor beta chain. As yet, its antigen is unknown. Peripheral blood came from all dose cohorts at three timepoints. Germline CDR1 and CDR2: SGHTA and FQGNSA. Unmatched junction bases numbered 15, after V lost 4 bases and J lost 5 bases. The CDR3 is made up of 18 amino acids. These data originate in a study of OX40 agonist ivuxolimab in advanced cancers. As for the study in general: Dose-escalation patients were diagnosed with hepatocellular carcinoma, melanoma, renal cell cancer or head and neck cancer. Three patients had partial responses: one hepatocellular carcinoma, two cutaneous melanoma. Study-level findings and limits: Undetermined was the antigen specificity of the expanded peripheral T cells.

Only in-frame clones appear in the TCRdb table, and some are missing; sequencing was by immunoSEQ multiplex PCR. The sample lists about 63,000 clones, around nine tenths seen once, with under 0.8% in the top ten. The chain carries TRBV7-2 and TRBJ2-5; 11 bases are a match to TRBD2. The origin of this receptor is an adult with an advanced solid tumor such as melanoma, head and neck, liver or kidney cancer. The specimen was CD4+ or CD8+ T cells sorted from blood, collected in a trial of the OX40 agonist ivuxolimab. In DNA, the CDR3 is TGTGCCAGCAGCTCAGGACTAGCGGGCGCCACCCCGGGGGAGACCCAGTACTTC. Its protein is CASSSGLAGATPGETQYF.